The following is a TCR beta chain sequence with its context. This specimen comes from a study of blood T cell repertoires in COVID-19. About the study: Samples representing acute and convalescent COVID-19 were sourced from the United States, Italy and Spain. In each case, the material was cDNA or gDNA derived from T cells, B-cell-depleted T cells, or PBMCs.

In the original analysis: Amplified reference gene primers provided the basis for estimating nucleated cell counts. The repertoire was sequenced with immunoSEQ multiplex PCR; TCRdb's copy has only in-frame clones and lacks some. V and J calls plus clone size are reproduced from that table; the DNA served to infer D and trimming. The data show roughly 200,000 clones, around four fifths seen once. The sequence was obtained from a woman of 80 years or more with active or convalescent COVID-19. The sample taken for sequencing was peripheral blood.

CDR3 DNA sequence: TGCGCCAGCAGCCCCACTGGGGGGGGAGTAAGGCCTGAAGCTTTCTTT. Its translation: CASSPTGGGVRPEAFF. This chain links TRBV5-1 with TRBJ1-1; tentatively, D is TRBD1 (5 bases). CDR3 size: 16 residues. Germline loops: CDR1 SGHRS, CDR2 YFSETQ. The V and J ends lost 4 bases and 6 bases respectively, with 22 bases between them. The full variable domain, completed using reference TRBV5-1 and TRBJ1-1, is KAGVTQTPRYLIKTRGQQVTLSCSPISGHRSVSWYQQTPGQGLQFLFEYFSETQRNKGNFPGRFSGRQFSNSRSEMNVSTLELGDSALYLCASSPTGGGVRPEAFFGQGTRLTVV.